Below, 21 T cell receptor beta chains from the same sample are listed, as sequenced in a study of OX40 agonist ivuxolimab in advanced cancers. Library creation used the immunoSEQ multiplex PCR assay. TCRdb's version of the immuneACCESS table is confined to in-frame rearrangements and falls short of the full clone set. An unresolved V gene accounts for under half of the shortfall where checked; the remainder is of unknown origin. A total of some 16,000 clones appear in this sample, about 88% of them only once. The ten largest clones capture roughly 3.9% of the sample. The input for sequencing was CD4+ or CD8+ T cells sorted from blood, taken in a trial of the OX40 agonist ivuxolimab. The receptors originated from an adult with an advanced solid tumor such as melanoma, head and neck, liver or kidney cancer.

The sample holds one count of this clone. The CDR3 here is CASSPGTGLDETQYF. The CDR3 DNA reads TGTGCCAGTAGTCCCGGGACAGGGTTAGATGAGACCCAGTACTTC. V and J are TRBV19 and TRBJ2-5; TRBD1 matches at 9 bases. After removal of 5 bases from V and 5 bases from J, the junction contained 9 bases not matched to a gene. The CDR3 is 15 residues long. Germline loops: CDR1 LNHDA, CDR2 SQIVND (reference sequence).

V and J are TRBV19 and TRBJ1-5, with D uncertain. Trimming pared 2 bases from V and 1 base from J, leaving 3 bases between. Germline values: CDR1 LNHDA, CDR2 SQIVND (reference sequence). The CDR3 covers 13 residues. The CDR3 bases are TGTGCCAGTAGTATAAAGAGCAATCAGCCCCAGCATTTT. Translation gives CASSIKSNQPQHF.

The sample holds one count of this clone. The same CDR3 also results from other DNA sequences found in this sample. V gene TRBV27 combines with J gene TRBJ2-2; 7 positions match TRBD2. The J segment lost 0 bases and the V segment lost 5 bases, leaving 9 bases of the junction unmatched. The CDR3 runs 17 residues. Germline lookup yields CDR1 MNHEY and CDR2 SMNVEV (reference sequence). The CDR3 here is CASSLLGRGTNTGELFF. In DNA, the CDR3 is TGTGCCAGCAGTCTTTTAGGGCGGGGGACGAACACCGGGGAGCTGTTTTTT.

V gene TRBV9 combines with J gene TRBJ2-7, with TRBD2 matching 9 bases. The CDR3 extends over 14 amino acids. Germline CDR1 SGDLS, CDR2 YYNGEE. V shed 2 bases and J 6 bases; nucleotides not matched to a gene: 6. The CDR3: CASSVSGSLGEQYF. The CDR3 DNA follows: TGTGCCAGCAGCGTTAGCGGGAGTCTAGGCGAGCAGTACTTC.

The J gene is TRBJ1-4, the V gene TRBV11-2; TRBD1 is a possible D gene (5 bases). Germline V gives CDR1 SGHAT, CDR2 FQNNGV. The CDR3 is 15 amino acids. Trimming left V 2 bases short and J 5 bases short, with 12 bases between. CDR3 region: CASSLLGGRNEKLFF. The CDR3 DNA is TGTGCCAGCAGCTTACTGGGGGGTAGGAATGAAAAACTGTTTTTT.

This clone appeared a few times. The V call is TRBV30, the J call TRBJ2-2; D may be TRBD2 (6 bases). Per the germline V gene, CDR1 is GTSNPN and CDR2 is SVGIG (reference sequence). The CDR3 covers 15 residues. The ends were cut back, 7 bases at V and 2 bases at J, with 17 bases in the middle. For the CDR3, the DNA is TGTGCCTCCCGTAAAGGCGGGGTAAACACCGGGGAGCTGTTTTTT. Amino acids: CASRKGGVNTGELFF.

The chain has TRBV27 and TRBJ1-3; D gene ambiguous. Trimming took off 6 bases at V and 0 bases at J, with 15 bases between the two ends. From germline, CDR1 is MNHEY and CDR2 SMNVEV (reference sequence). The CDR3 loop spans 16 amino acids. CDR3 sequence reads: CASSKGGTTSGNTIYF. The CDR3 coding sequence is TGTGCCAGCAGCAAGGGAGGCACAACCTCTGGAAACACCATATATTTT.

This chain connects TRBV11-2 to TRBJ2-7; D gene unclear. Germline V gives CDR1 SGHAT, CDR2 FQNNGV. This CDR3 region has 12 residues. Trimming shortened V by 1 base and J by 6 bases, and 7 bases separated the two germline ends. This CDR3 is CASSLVVGEQYF. Here the CDR3 DNA reads TGTGCCAGCAGCTTAGTGGTCGGCGAGCAGTACTTC.

The V gene is TRBV15, the J gene TRBJ2-1; TRBD2 agrees at 7 bases. V lost 1 base to trimming and J lost 15 bases; unmatched junction nucleotides: 9. This CDR3 comprises 13 residues. Germline V lookup: CDR1 LNHNV, CDR2 YYDKDF (reference sequence). Here the CDR3 DNA reads TGTGCCACCAGCAGAGGCCGGCGGGAGAATTGGTTCTTC. This sequence encodes CATSRGRRENWFF. Complete variable domain (other parts from reference TRBV15 and TRBJ2-1): DAMVIQNPRYQVTQFGKPVTLSCSQTLNHNVMYWYQQKSSQAPKLLFHYYDKDFNNEADTPDNFQSRRPNTSFCFLDIRSPGLGDTAMYLCATSRGRRENWFFGPGTRLTVL.

The J gene is TRBJ2-6, the V gene TRBV6-6, with a weak D call TRBD1 (7 bases). Germline CDR1 MNHNY, CDR2 SVGAGI (reference sequence). The CDR3 covers 16 residues. V was trimmed by 6 bases and J by 2 bases, leaving 14 bases between them. The CDR3 bases are TGTGCCAGCAGCCCAGGGGGGATAACTGGGGCCAACGTCCTGACTTTC. It specifies CASSPGGITGANVLTF.

This rearrangement joins TRBV19 to TRBJ1-5; D is undetermined. Trimming removed 7 bases at V and 2 bases at J, with 12 bases between. The CDR3 spans 14 residues. Germline V gene data show CDR1 as LNHDA and CDR2 as SQIVND (reference sequence). CDR3 bases: TGTGCCAGTACCTTACATGGGGGCAATCAGCCCCAGCATTTT. It specifies CASTLHGGNQPQHF. Drawing the rest from reference TRBV19 and TRBJ1-5, the complete variable domain is DGGITQSPKYLFRKEGQNVTLSCEQNLNHDAMYWYRQDPGQGLRLIYYSQIVNDFQKGDIAEGYSVSREKKESFPLTVTSAQKNPTAFYLCASTLHGGNQPQHFGDGTRLSIL.

The genes are TRBV28 and TRBJ2-2, with 10 bases lining up with TRBD2. The V and J ends lost 7 bases and 4 bases, in that order; junction bases with no gene match: 6. Germline-derived CDR1 and CDR2 are MDHEN and SYDVKM. The CDR3 has 15 residues. The CDR3 is CASTRLAGVTGELFF. DNA for the CDR3: TGTGCCAGCACGAGGCTAGCGGGAGTCACCGGGGAGCTGTTTTTT.

The chain is built from TRBV15 and TRBJ2-6; the D is unclear. Germline assignment: CDR1 LNHNV and CDR2 YYDKDF (reference sequence). V gave up 6 bases and J gave up 5 bases, with 8 bases separating them. The CDR3 runs to 13 residues. CDR3 sequence: CATSSDRANVLTF. The CDR3 region has the DNA TGTGCCACCAGTTCTGACAGGGCCAACGTCCTGACTTTC.

J is TRBJ2-1 and V is TRBV5-1; 8 bases map to TRBD2. The CDR3 runs 14 residues. Unmatched junction bases numbered 3, after V lost 0 bases and J lost 7 bases. Germline assignment: CDR1 SGHRS and CDR2 YFSETQ. The CDR3 DNA follows: TGCGCCAGCAGCTTGGTGGCGGGGGGTAATGAGCAGTTCTTC. Translation gives CASSLVAGGNEQFF. The whole variable domain, filled in from reference TRBV5-1 and TRBJ2-1, reads KAGVTQTPRYLIKTRGQQVTLSCSPISGHRSVSWYQQTPGQGLQFLFEYFSETQRNKGNFPGRFSGRQFSNSRSEMNVSTLELGDSALYLCASSLVAGGNEQFFGPGTRLTVL.

The chain links TRBV5-1 to TRBJ2-2; 9 nucleotides match TRBD2. CDR3 length equals 15 residues. CDR1 SGHRS and CDR2 YFSETQ come from the germline V gene. The V segment lost 4 bases and the J segment 4 bases; nucleotides outside the gene matches: 5. The CDR3 sequence: CASSPGTSTTGELFF. The CDR3 DNA is TGCGCCAGCAGCCCCGGGACTAGCACCACCGGGGAGCTGTTTTTT.

In this sample, this clone turned up once. The chain carries TRBV5-5 and TRBJ2-7; 10 bases are a match to TRBD1. Germline V gene sequence: CDR1 SGHKS, CDR2 YYEKEE (reference sequence). The length of the CDR3 is 15 residues. V shed 0 bases, J shed 4 bases, and the junction held 4 bases outside the gene matches. This CDR3 is CASSLAGTGVYEQYF. The CDR3 bases are TGTGCCAGCAGCTTGGCCGGGACAGGGGTTTACGAGCAGTACTTC.

The V and J genes are TRBV7-9 and TRBJ2-1, with 10 bases identical to TRBD2. Germline CDR1 SEHNR, CDR2 FQNEAQ (reference sequence). This CDR3 comprises 14 residues. V was clipped by 1 base and J by 6 bases; unmatched bases: 0. Written as DNA, the CDR3 is TGTGCCAGCAGCTTAGGGACTAGCGGCAATGAGCAGTTCTTC. This translates into CASSLGTSGNEQFF.

The rearrangement links TRBV4-1 to TRBJ2-2; no clear D gene. The V gene's germline CDR1 is MGHRA and CDR2 YSYEKL. V was shortened by 3 bases and J by 6 bases, with 8 bases between the two germline ends. The CDR3 is made up of 13 amino acids. CDR3 in DNA: TGCGCCAGCAGCCACCCCGAAGCCGGGGAGCTGTTTTTT. Protein sequence: CASSHPEAGELFF.

This chain uses TRBV28 with TRBJ1-1; the D gene is possibly TRBD1 (6 bases). V lost 7 bases to trimming and J lost 5 bases, with 20 bases between them. Germline values: CDR1 MDHEN, CDR2 SYDVKM. There are 15 residues in the CDR3. The CDR3 DNA reads as TGTGCCAGCAACCTCCAAAACAGGGTAGGGACTGAAGCTTTCTTT. Its protein is CASNLQNRVGTEAFF.

V usage is TRBV11-2 and J usage is TRBJ2-7, with 10 bases that match TRBD1. Germline lookup yields CDR1 SGHAT and CDR2 FQNNGV. V lost 4 bases and J lost 1; bases outside the gene matches: 4. There are 15 residues in the CDR3. The CDR3 DNA is TGTGCCAGCAGCTACGCGGACAGGGGGTCCTACGAGCAGTACTTC. It translates to CASSYADRGSYEQYF.

The count of this clone is one. The V gene is TRBV27, the J gene TRBJ2-3; D tentatively fits TRBD1 or TRBD2 (5 bases each). The CDR3 length is 17 residues. Germline V CDR1 and CDR2: MNHEY, SMNVEV (reference sequence). V was trimmed by 3 bases and J by 0 bases, leaving 16 bases between them. The CDR3 is CASSFLSGRPSTDTQYF. The DNA of the CDR3 is TGTGCCAGCAGTTTTTTGTCGGGACGGCCTAGCACAGATACGCAGTATTTT.